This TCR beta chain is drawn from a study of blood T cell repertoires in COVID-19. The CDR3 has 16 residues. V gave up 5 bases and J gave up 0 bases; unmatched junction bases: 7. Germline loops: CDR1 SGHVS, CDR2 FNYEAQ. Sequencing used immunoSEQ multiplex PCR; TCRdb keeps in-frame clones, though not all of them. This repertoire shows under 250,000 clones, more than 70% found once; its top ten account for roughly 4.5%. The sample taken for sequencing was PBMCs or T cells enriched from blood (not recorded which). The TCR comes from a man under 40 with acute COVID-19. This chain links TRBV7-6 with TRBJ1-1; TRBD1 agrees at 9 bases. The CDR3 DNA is TGTGCCAGCAGCCCAAGGACAGGGGCCATGAACACTGAAGCTTTCTTT. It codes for CASSPRTGAMNTEAFF.